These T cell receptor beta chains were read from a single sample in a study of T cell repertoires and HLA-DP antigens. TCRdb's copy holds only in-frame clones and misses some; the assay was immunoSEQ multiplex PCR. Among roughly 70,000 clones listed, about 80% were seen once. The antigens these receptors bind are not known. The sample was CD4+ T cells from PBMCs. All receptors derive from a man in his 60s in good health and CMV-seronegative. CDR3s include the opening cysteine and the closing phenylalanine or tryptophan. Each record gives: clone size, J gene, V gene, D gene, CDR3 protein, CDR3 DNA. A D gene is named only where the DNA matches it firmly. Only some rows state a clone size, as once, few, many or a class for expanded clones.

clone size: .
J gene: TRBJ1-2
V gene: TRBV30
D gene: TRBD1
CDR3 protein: CALQGGQANYGYTF
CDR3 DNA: TGTGCCCTGCAGGGGGGACAAGCAAACTATGGCTACACCTTC

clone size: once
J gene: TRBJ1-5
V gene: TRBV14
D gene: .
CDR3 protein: CASSQQGFNQPQHF
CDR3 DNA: TGTGCCAGCAGCCAACAGGGGTTCAATCAGCCCCAGCATTTT

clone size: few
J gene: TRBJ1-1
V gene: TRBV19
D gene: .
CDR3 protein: CASSRKMGRNTEAFF
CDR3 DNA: TGTGCCAGTAGTAGGAAAATGGGCAGGAACACTGAAGCTTTCTTT

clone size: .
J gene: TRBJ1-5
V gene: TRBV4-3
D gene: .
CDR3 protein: CASSQDLTSNQPQHF
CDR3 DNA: TGCGCCAGCAGCCAAGATTTAACTAGCAATCAGCCCCAGCATTTT

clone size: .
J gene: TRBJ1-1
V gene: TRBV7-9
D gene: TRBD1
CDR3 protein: CASRGGQGAVAAFF
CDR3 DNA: TGTGCCAGCAGGGGAGGACAGGGGGCCGTTGCAGCTTTCTTT

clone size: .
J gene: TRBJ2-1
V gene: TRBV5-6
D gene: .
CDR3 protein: CASSLSVYRGGEQFF
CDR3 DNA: TGTGCCAGCAGCTTGTCAGTGTACCGGGGAGGTGAGCAGTTCTTC

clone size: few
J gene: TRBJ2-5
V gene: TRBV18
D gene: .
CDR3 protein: CASSPGQQETQYF
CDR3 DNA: TGTGCCAGCTCACCGGGGCAACAAGAGACCCAGTACTTC

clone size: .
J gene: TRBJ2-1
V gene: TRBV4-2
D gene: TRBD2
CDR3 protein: CASSQARTSGGNEQFF
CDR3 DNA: TGTGCCAGCAGCCAAGCCCGGACTAGCGGAGGCAATGAGCAGTTCTTC

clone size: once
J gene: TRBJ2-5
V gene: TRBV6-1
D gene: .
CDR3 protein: CASRGETQYF
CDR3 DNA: TGTGCCAGCAGAGGGGAGACCCAGTACTTC

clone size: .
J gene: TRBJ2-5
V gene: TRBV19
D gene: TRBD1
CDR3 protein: CASSPGTGVTQYF
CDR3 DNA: TGTGCCAGTAGTCCTGGGACAGGGGTGACCCAGTACTTC

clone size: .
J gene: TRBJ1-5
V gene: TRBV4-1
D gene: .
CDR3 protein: CASRLDSQALSQPQHF
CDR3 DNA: TGCGCCAGCAGGCTCGACAGCCAAGCCCTTAGCCAGCCCCAGCATTTT

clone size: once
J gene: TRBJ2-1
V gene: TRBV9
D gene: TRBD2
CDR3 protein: CASSAGLALAHNEQFF
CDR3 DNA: TGTGCCAGCAGCGCGGGACTAGCCCTAGCTCACAATGAGCAGTTCTTC

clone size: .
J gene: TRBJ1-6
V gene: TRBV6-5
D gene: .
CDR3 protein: CASSLGGVRNSPLHF
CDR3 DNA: TGTGCCAGCAGCCTCGGCGGGGTGCGTAATTCACCCCTCCACTTT

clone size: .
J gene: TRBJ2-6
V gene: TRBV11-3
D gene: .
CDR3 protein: CASSPTSGANVLTF
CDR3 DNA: TGTGCCAGCAGCCCGACATCTGGGGCCAACGTCCTGACTTTC

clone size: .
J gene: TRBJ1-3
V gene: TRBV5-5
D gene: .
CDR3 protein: CASSLAIQGSSGNTIYF
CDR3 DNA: TGTGCCAGCAGCCTGGCGATCCAGGGGAGCTCTGGAAACACCATATATTTT

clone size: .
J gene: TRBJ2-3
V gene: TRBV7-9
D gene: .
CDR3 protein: CASSFGTSTDTQYF
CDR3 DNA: TGTGCCAGCAGCTTTGGGACCTCCACAGATACGCAGTATTTT

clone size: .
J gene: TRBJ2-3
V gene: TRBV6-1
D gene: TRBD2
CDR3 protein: CASSEGVAGDPTDTQYF
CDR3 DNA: TGTGCCAGCAGTGAAGGTGTAGCGGGGGACCCCACAGATACGCAGTATTTT

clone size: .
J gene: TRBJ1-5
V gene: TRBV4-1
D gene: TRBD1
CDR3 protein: CASSQVEQGADQPQHF
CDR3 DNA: TGCGCCAGCAGCCAAGTAGAACAGGGGGCCGACCAGCCCCAGCATTTT

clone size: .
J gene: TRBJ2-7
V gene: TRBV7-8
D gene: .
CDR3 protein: CASSSINRAGGEQYF
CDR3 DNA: TGTGCCAGCAGCTCTATAAACAGGGCCGGGGGGGAGCAGTACTTC

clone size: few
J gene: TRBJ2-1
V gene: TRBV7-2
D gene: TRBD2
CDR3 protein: CASRTRAGGYNEQFF
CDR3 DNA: TGTGCCAGCAGAACTCGGGCGGGGGGATACAATGAGCAGTTCTTC

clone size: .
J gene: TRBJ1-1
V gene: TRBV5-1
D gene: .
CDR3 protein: CASSENGDTEAFF
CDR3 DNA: TGCGCCAGCAGCGAAAATGGGGACACTGAAGCTTTCTTT

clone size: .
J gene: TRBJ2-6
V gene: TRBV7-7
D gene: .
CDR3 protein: CASSLEVIGYSGANVLTF
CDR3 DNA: TGTGCCAGCAGCTTAGAAGTGATAGGATACTCTGGGGCCAACGTCCTGACTTTC

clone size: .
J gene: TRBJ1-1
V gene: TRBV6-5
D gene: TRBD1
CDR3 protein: CASSPDRVGYAFF
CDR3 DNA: TGTGCCAGCAGCCCCGACAGGGTGGGCTACGCTTTCTTT

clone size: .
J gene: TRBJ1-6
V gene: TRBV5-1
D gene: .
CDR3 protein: CASRRGEKNSPLHF
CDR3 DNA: TGCGCCAGTAGGAGGGGCGAAAAGAATTCACCCCTCCACTTT

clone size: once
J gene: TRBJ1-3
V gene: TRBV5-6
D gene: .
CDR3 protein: CASSYDRDRSSGNTIYF
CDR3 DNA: TGTGCCAGCAGCTACGACCGGGACCGAAGCTCTGGAAACACCATATATTTT

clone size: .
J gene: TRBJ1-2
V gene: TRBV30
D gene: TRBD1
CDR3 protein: CAWSVLTGGYGYTF
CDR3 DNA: TGTGCCTGGAGTGTACTAACAGGGGGCTATGGCTACACCTTC

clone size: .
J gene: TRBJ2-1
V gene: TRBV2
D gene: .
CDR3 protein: CASKLERYNEQFF
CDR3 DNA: TGTGCCAGCAAGTTGGAGCGGTACAATGAGCAGTTCTTC

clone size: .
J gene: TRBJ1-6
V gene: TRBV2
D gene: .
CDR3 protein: CASSEQAGPPLHF
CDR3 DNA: TGTGCCAGCAGTGAACAGGCGGGGCCACCCCTCCACTTT

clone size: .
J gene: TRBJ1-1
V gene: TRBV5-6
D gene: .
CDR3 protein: CASSLGSTDRWSTEAFF
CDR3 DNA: TGTGCCAGCAGCCTGGGGAGCACGGACCGTTGGAGCACTGAAGCTTTCTTT